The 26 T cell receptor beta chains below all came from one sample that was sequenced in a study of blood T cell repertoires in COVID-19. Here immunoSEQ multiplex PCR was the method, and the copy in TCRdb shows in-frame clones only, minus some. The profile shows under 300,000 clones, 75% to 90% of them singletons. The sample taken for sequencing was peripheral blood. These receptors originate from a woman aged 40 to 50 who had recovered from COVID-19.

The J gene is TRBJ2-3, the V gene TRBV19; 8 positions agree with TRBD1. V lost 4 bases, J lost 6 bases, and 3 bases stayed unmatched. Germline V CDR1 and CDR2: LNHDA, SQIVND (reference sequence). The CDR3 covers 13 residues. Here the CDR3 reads CASSTGQGDTQYF. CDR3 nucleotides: TGTGCCAGTAGTACCGGACAGGGTGATACGCAGTATTTT. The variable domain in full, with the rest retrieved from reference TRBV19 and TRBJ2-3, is DGGITQSPKYLFRKEGQNVTLSCEQNLNHDAMYWYRQDPGQGLRLIYYSQIVNDFQKGDIAEGYSVSREKKESFPLTVTSAQKNPTAFYLCASSTGQGDTQYFGPGTRLTVL.

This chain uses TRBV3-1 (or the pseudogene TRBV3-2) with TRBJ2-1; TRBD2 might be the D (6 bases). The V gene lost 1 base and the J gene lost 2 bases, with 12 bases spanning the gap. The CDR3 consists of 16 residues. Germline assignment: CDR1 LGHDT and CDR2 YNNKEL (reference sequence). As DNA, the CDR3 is TGTGCCAGCAGCCAAGTTACGCGGGAACCCTACAATGAGCAGTTCTTC. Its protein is CASSQVTREPYNEQFF.

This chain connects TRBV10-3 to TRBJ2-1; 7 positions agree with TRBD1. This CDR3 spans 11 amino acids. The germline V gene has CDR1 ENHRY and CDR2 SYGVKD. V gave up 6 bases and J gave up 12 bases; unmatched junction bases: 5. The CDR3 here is CAIRDRSRQFF. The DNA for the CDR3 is TGTGCCATCAGGGACAGGAGTAGGCAGTTCTTC.

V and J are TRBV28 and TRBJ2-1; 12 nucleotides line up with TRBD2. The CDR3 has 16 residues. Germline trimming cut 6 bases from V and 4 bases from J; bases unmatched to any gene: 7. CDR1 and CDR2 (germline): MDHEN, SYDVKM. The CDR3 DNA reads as TGTGCCAGCAGCACTCTAGCGGGGGGGCAGTACAATGAGCAGTTCTTC. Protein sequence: CASSTLAGGQYNEQFF.

Here the CDR3 reads CASSLGTANYGYTF. CDR3 nucleotide sequence: TGTGCCAGCAGCTTGGGGACAGCTAACTATGGCTACACCTTC. The chain carries TRBV5-4 and TRBJ1-2; perhaps TRBD1 as D (6 bases). The CDR3 runs to 14 residues. The V gene lost 0 bases and the J gene lost 0 bases, with 6 bases spanning the gap. CDR1 is SGHNT, CDR2 YYREEE, per germline (reference sequence).

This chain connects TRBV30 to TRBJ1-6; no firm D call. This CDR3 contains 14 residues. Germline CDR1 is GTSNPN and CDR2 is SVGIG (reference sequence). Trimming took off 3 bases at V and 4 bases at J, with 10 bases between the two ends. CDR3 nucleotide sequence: TGTGCCTGGAGGGCAGAGGGTTATAATTCACCCCTCCACTTT. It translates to CAWRAEGYNSPLHF.

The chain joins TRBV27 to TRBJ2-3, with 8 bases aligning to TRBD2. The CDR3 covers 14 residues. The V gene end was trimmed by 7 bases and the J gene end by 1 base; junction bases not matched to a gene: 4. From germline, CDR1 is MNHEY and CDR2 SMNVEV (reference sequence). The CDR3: CASMRGAGTDTQYF. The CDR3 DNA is TGTGCCAGCATGCGGGGGGCCGGCACAGATACGCAGTATTTT.

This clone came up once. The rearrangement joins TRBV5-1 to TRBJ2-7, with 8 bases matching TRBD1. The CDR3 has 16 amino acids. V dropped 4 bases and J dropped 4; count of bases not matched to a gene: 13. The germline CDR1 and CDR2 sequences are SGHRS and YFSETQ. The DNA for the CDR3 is TGCGCCAGCAGCCCCGTTTCGGACAGGGCTACTTACGAGCAGTACTTC. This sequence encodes CASSPVSDRATYEQYF. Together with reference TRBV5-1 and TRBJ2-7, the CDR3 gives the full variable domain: KAGVTQTPRYLIKTRGQQVTLSCSPISGHRSVSWYQQTPGQGLQFLFEYFSETQRNKGNFPGRFSGRQFSNSRSEMNVSTLELGDSALYLCASSPVSDRATYEQYFGPGTRLTVT.

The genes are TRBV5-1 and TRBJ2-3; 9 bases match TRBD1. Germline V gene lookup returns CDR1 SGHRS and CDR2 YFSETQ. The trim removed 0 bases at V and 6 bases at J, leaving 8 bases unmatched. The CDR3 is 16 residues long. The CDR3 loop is CASSLAGTGLGDTQYF. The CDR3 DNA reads TGCGCCAGCAGCTTGGCCGGGACAGGGTTGGGGGATACGCAGTATTTT.

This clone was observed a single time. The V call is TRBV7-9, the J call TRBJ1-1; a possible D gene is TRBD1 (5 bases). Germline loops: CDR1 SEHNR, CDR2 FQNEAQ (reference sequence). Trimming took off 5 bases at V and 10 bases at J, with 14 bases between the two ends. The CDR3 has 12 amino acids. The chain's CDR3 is CASSDRQWGAFF. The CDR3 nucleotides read TGTGCCAGCAGCGACAGACAGTGGGGAGCTTTCTTT.

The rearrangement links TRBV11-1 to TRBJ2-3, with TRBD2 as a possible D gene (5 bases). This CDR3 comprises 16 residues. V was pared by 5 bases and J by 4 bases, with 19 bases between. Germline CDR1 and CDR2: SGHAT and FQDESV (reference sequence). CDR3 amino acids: CASSKLTDFWADTQYF. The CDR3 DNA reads TGTGCCAGCAGCAAACTAACGGACTTCTGGGCAGATACGCAGTATTTT.

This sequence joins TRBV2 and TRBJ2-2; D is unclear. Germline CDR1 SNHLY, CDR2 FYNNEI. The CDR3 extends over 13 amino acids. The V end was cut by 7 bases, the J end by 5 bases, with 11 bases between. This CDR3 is CASTTYPTGELFF. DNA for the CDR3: TGTGCCAGCACTACCTACCCTACCGGGGAGCTGTTTTTT.

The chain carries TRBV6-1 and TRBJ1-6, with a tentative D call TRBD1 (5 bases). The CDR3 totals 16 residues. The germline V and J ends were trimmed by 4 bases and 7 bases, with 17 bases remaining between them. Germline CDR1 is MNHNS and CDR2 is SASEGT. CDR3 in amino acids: CASSGLFTGFNSPLHF. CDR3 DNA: TGTGCCAGCAGTGGGCTATTTACAGGATTCAATTCACCCCTCCACTTT.

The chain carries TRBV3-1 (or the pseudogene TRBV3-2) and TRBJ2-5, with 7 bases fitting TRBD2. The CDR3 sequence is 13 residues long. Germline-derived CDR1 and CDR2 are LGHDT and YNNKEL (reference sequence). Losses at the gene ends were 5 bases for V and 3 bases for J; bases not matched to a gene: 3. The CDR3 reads CASSTTSKETQYF. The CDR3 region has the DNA TGTGCCAGCAGCACGACTAGCAAAGAGACCCAGTACTTC.

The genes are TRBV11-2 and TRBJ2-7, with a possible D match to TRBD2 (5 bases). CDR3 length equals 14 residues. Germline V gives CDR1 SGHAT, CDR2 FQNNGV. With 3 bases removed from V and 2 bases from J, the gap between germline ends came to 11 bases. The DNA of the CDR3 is TGTGCCAGCAGCTTCATGGCTAGCACCTACGAGCAGTACTTC. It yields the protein CASSFMASTYEQYF.

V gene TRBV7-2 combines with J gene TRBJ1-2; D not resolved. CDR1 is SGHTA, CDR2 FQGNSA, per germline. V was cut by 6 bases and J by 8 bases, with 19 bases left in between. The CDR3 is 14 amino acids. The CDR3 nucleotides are TGTGCCAGCAGTCGTGACACCGGTACGGGGGGCTACACCTTC. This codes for CASSRDTGTGGYTF.

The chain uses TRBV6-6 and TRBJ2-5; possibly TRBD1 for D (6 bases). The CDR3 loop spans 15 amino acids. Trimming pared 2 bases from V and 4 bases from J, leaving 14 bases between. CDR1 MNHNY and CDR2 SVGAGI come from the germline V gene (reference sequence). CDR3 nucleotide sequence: TGTGCCAGCAGTTACATTACAGGGTCTCGAGAGACCCAGTACTTC. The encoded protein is CASSYITGSRETQYF.

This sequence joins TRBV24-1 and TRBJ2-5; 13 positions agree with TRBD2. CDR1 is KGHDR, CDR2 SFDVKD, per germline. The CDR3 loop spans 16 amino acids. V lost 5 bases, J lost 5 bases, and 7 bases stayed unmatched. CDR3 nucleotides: TGTGCCACCAGTGGGACTAGCGGGAGTTTTGGTGAGACCCAGTACTTC. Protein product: CATSGTSGSFGETQYF.

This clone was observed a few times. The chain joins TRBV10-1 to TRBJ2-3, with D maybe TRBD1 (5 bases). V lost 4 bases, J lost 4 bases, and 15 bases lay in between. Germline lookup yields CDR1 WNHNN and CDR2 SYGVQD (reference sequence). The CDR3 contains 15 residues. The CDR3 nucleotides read TGCGCCAGCAGTGGGGTTCGTTTGGGGCCAGATACGCAGTATTTT. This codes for CASSGVRLGPDTQYF.

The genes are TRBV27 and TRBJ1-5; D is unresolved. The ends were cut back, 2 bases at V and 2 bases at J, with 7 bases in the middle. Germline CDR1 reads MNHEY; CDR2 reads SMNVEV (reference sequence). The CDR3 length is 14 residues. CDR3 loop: CASSLRGGNQPQHF. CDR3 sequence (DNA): TGTGCCAGCAGTTTACGGGGTGGCAATCAGCCCCAGCATTTT.

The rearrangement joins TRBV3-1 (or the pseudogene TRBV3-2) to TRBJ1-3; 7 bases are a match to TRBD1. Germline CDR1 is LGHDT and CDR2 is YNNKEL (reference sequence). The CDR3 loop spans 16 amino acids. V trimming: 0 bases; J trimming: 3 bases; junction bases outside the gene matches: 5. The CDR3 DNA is TGTGCCAGCAGCCAAGAAACAGGGGACGGTGGAAACACCATATATTTT. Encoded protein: CASSQETGDGGNTIYF.

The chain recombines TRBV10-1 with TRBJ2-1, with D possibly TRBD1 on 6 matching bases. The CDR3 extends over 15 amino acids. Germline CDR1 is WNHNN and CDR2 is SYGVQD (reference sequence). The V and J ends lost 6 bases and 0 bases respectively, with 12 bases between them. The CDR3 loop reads CASSGTRDSYNEQFF. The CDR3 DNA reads TGCGCCAGCAGCGGGACAAGAGACTCCTACAATGAGCAGTTCTTC.

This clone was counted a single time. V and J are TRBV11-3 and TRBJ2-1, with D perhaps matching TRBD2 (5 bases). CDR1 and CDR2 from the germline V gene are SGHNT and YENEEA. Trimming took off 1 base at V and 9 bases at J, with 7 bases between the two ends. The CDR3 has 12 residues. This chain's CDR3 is CASSLARGEQFF. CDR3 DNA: TGTGCCAGCAGCTTAGCCCGGGGTGAGCAGTTCTTC. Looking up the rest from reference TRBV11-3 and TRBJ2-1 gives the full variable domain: EAGVVQSPRYKIIEKKQPVAFWCNPISGHNTLYWYLQNLGQGPELLIRYENEEAVDDSQLPKDRFSAERLKGVDSTLKIQPAELGDSAVYLCASSLARGEQFFGPGTRLTVL.

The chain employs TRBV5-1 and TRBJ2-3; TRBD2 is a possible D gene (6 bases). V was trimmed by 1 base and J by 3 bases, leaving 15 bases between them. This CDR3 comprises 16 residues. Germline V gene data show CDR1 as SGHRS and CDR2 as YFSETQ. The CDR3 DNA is TGCGCCAGCAGCTTGTCGGACGGGAGAGGTACAGATACGCAGTATTTT. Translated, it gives CASSLSDGRGTDTQYF.

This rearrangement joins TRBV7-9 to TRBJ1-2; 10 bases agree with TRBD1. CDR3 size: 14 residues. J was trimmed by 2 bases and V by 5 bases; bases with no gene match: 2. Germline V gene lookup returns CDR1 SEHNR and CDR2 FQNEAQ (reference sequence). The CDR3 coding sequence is TGTGCCAGCAGCAAGGGACAGGGGAACTATGGCTACACCTTC. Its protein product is CASSKGQGNYGYTF. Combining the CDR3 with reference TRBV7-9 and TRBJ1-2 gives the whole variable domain DTGVSQNPRHKITKRGQNVTFRCDPISEHNRLYWYRQTLGQGPEFLTYFQNEAQLEKSRLLSDRFSAERPKGSFSTLEIQRTEQGDSAMYLCASSKGQGNYGYTFGSGTRLTVV.

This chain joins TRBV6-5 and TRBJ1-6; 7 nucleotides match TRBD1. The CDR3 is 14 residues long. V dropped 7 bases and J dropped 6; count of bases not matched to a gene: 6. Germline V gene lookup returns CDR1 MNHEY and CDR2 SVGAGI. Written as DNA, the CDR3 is TGTGCCAGCACCGAACACAGGGGTAATTCACCCCTCCACTTT. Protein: CASTEHRGNSPLHF.